The 28 T cell receptor beta chains reported below all come from one sample, sequenced in a study of beta chain bispecific antibodies for T cell cancers. Either OKT3 anti-CD3 antibody or CD3/CD28 beads expanded T cells from blood mononuclear cells over about three days. Via MiXCR, TCRdb re-called the 5' RACE reads, giving one row per CDR3 protein. The sample has about 20,000 distinct CDR3 sequences; 2% to 2.5% are singletons. Antigen specificity for these receptors is unknown. Study-wide results and limits: In these mixed samples, most targeted TRBV reads derived from the leukemia cell line. Versus anti-CD19, anti-TRBV12 exposure cut the TRBV12-3 share of TRBV signal by roughly 99%.

The material sequenced was healthy donor T cells cultured with leukemia cells, taken from a culture containing a bispecific antibody targeting TCR Vbeta12. The receptors originated from a human donor in good health. Some clones in this sample may be carry-over from other donors' samples.

This clonotype was detected many times. V usage is TRBV19 and J usage is TRBJ1-1; a weak D match, TRBD1 (6 bases). In germline, CDR1 is LNHDA, CDR2 SQIVND (reference sequence). V lost 5 bases and J lost 7, with 14 bases in between. This CDR3 spans 13 amino acids. CDR3 in DNA: TGTGCCAGTAGTGTTACTACAGGGCATGAAGCTTTCTTT. Encoded protein: CASSVTTGHEAFF.

This clonotype showed up many times. V and J are TRBV9 and TRBJ1-2; a possible D gene is TRBD1 (6 bases). In germline, CDR1 is SGDLS, CDR2 YYNGEE. This CDR3 region has 14 residues. Trimming shortened V by 2 bases and J by 8 bases, and 16 bases separated the two germline ends. CDR3 sequence reads: CASSVRDTFLGYTF. CDR3 in DNA: TGTGCCAGCAGCGTCCGGGACACCTTTTTGGGCTACACCTTC.

This clonotype was seen at least ten times. V gene TRBV3-1 combines with J gene TRBJ2-1; 8 nucleotides line up with TRBD2. This CDR3 comprises 14 residues. Germline V gives CDR1 LGHDT, CDR2 YNNKEL (reference sequence). V trimming: 4 bases; J trimming: 7 bases; junction bases outside the gene matches: 6. CDR3 DNA sequence: TGTGCCAGCAGCCGAACGGGAGGGATAAATGAGCAGTTCTTC. Translating gives CASSRTGGINEQFF.

This clonotype has at least ten counts. This chain uses TRBV10-1 with TRBJ2-2; perhaps D is TRBD1 or TRBD2 (5 bases each). CDR1 and CDR2 from the germline V gene are WNHNN and SYGVQD (reference sequence). V gave up 6 bases and J gave up 0 bases, with 8 bases separating them. The CDR3 is 14 amino acids. Written as DNA, the CDR3 is TGCGCCAGCAGCGGGACCACGAACACCGGGGAGCTGTTTTTT. Translating gives CASSGTTNTGELFF.

This clonotype was seen at least ten times. The chain links TRBV20-1 to TRBJ2-7; 8 nucleotides agree with TRBD1. CDR3 length: 13 amino acids. V shed 5 bases and J 0 bases; nucleotides not matched to a gene: 3. Germline V gives CDR1 DFQATT, CDR2 SNEGSKA (reference sequence). CDR3 loop: CSADRGYSYEQYF. The CDR3, as DNA: TGCAGTGCTGACAGGGGTTACTCCTACGAGCAGTACTTC.

This clonotype was seen at least ten times. J is TRBJ2-7 and V is TRBV7-9, with D perhaps matching TRBD2 (5 bases). V was shortened by 4 bases and J by 3 bases, with 10 bases between the two germline ends. Germline CDR1 is SEHNR and CDR2 is FQNEAQ (reference sequence). The CDR3 contains 13 residues. Here the CDR3 DNA reads TGTGCCAGCAGCTCAGGACTGAACTACGAGCAGTACTTC. Residues: CASSSGLNYEQYF.

This clonotype has a count of ten or more. The chain recombines TRBV7-9 with TRBJ2-5; TRBD2 might be the D (5 bases). Germline CDR1 is SEHNR and CDR2 is FQNEAQ (reference sequence). Deletions cut 5 bases from V and 1 base from J, with 11 bases between. The CDR3 runs to 14 residues. The CDR3 protein is CASSPPGFQETQYF. CDR3 in DNA: TGTGCCAGCAGCCCCCCGGGATTCCAAGAGACCCAGTACTTC.

This clonotype was counted ten times or more. The chain recombines TRBV27 with TRBJ2-5, with TRBD2 identical over 8 bases. Trimming took 4 bases from V and 4 from J; bases not matched to a gene: 8. This CDR3 is built from 15 residues. The germline CDR1 and CDR2 sequences are MNHEY and SMNVEV (reference sequence). The CDR3 is CASSSLRAGGETQYF. The DNA for the CDR3 is TGTGCCAGCAGTTCCCTGCGTGCGGGAGGAGAGACCCAGTACTTC.

This clonotype has at least ten counts. The chain recombines TRBV7-2 with TRBJ2-1; TRBD2 aligns across 8 bases. CDR3 length: 16 amino acids. CDR1 is SGHTA, CDR2 FQGNSA, per germline. V was pared by 3 bases and J by 0 bases, with 4 bases of the junction left unmatched. The CDR3 loop is CASSFPGGVSYNEQFF. The CDR3 region has the DNA TGTGCCAGCAGCTTCCCGGGGGGGGTCTCCTACAATGAGCAGTTCTTC.

This clonotype was detected many times. J is TRBJ2-7 and V is TRBV5-1; possible D gene TRBD1, 5 bases. V lost 7 bases and J 7 bases, leaving 15 bases between the germline ends. The germline V gene encodes CDR1 SGHRS and CDR2 YFSETQ. The CDR3 is made up of 12 amino acids. DNA for the CDR3: TGCGCCAGCTCCCCCAATCGACAGGAGCAGTACTTC. This encodes CASSPNRQEQYF.

This clonotype has a count of ten or more. The gene calls are TRBV20-1 and TRBJ2-1; 7 positions match TRBD2. Germline loops: CDR1 DFQATT, CDR2 SNEGSKA (reference sequence). V gave up 1 base and J gave up 6 bases; unmatched junction bases: 12. This CDR3 has 16 amino acids. The CDR3 sequence: CSARGARRGKGNEQFF. The DNA for the CDR3 is TGCAGTGCTAGAGGGGCAAGGCGGGGGAAAGGCAATGAGCAGTTCTTC.

This clonotype is judged medium-sized. The chain has TRBV27 and TRBJ2-7; 8 nucleotides align to TRBD1. Trimming cost V 5 bases and J 4 bases; bases outside gene matches: 10. In germline, CDR1 is MNHEY, CDR2 SMNVEV (reference sequence). This CDR3 region has 15 residues. CDR3 loop: CASSDLQGVRYEQYF. The DNA of the CDR3 is TGTGCCAGCAGTGATCTACAGGGGGTCAGGTACGAGCAGTACTTC.

In its sample, this clonotype was seen many times. The chain joins TRBV30 to TRBJ2-3, with 13 bases identical to TRBD2. V was pared by 2 bases and J by 2 bases, with 4 bases of the junction left unmatched. Germline assignment: CDR1 GTSNPN and CDR2 SVGIG (reference sequence). The CDR3 contains 16 residues. The CDR3 nucleotides read TGTGCCTGGAGTACACTAGCGGGGGGGGTCACAGATACGCAGTATTTT. It translates to CAWSTLAGGVTDTQYF.

In this sample, this clonotype turned up many times. V usage is TRBV15 and J usage is TRBJ2-7, with no clear D. Germline V lookup: CDR1 LNHNV, CDR2 YYDKDF (reference sequence). The CDR3 extends over 13 amino acids. Trimming took off 6 bases at V and 2 bases at J, with 11 bases between the two ends. In nucleotides, the CDR3 is TGTGCCACCAGAGAGGCAGCCCCCTACGAGCAGTACTTC. Its protein is CATREAAPYEQYF.

At least ten counts were recorded for this clonotype. The V call is TRBV20-1, the J call TRBJ1-4; the match to TRBD1 covers 9 bases. V lost 5 bases, J lost 6 bases, and 7 bases stayed unmatched. Germline-derived CDR1 and CDR2 are DFQATT and SNEGSKA (reference sequence). The CDR3 totals 14 residues. The CDR3 nucleotides are TGCAGTGCTTCAACAGGGGGCGTAGATGAAAAACTGTTTTTT. Protein: CSASTGGVDEKLFF.

This clonotype was counted many times. The V gene is TRBV28, the J gene TRBJ2-7; 11 bases are shared with TRBD1. CDR3 length equals 15 residues. Trimming at V came to 3 bases and at J to 6 bases, leaving 7 bases not matched to a gene. Germline V gene sequence: CDR1 MDHEN, CDR2 SYDVKM. This CDR3 reads CASSFEVDRGREQYF. The CDR3 coding sequence is TGTGCCAGCAGTTTTGAAGTGGACAGGGGGCGCGAGCAGTACTTC.

This clonotype was counted many times. The V gene is TRBV30, the J gene TRBJ1-5, with 9 bases fitting TRBD1. Germline CDR1 reads GTSNPN; CDR2 reads SVGIG (reference sequence). The trim removed 3 bases at V and 5 bases at J, leaving 8 bases unmatched. The CDR3 has 15 residues. The DNA of the CDR3 is TGTGCCTGGAGCGCAACAGGGGGCGCGTATCAGCCCCAGCATTTT. It specifies CAWSATGGAYQPQHF.

By frequency in the sample, this clonotype is medium-sized (0.01 to 0.1%). The J gene is TRBJ1-1, the V gene TRBV5-6; D call uncertain. With 1 base removed from V and 0 bases from J, the gap between germline ends came to 10 bases. The CDR3 loop spans 15 amino acids. The germline gives CDR1 SGHDT, CDR2 YYEEEE. CDR3 region: CASSLFVEVNTEAFF. Written as DNA, the CDR3 is TGTGCCAGCAGCTTGTTTGTTGAGGTGAACACTGAAGCTTTCTTT.

Of note for this clonotype: A much larger clone sits a single nucleotide away, making a read error possible. This chain uses TRBV5-6 with TRBJ1-1; TRBD1 agrees at 8 bases. Germline loops: CDR1 SGHDT, CDR2 YYEEEE. The junction had 6 bases not matched to a gene; V was cut back by 7 bases and J by 1 base. The CDR3 has 14 amino acids. CDR3 amino acids: CASVIGTGNTEAFF. The CDR3 DNA reads TGTGCCAGCGTCATCGGGACAGGGAACACTGAAGCTTTCTTT.

The sample holds many counts of this clonotype. The chain carries TRBV6-5 and TRBJ1-1; D remains ambiguous. Per the germline V gene, CDR1 is MNHEY and CDR2 is SVGAGI. CDR3 length: 14 amino acids. Trimming pared 6 bases from V and 1 base from J, leaving 12 bases between. CDR3 coding DNA: TGTGCCAGCAGCCCTCTCGGAGGGAACACTGAAGCTTTCTTT. It encodes CASSPLGGNTEAFF.

The V and J genes are TRBV5-4 and TRBJ2-3; D remains ambiguous. Germline V gene data show CDR1 as SGHNT and CDR2 as YYREEE (reference sequence). CDR3 length: 12 amino acids. Trimming stripped 4 bases from V and 0 bases from J, with 3 bases between. In DNA form, the CDR3 reads TGTGCCAGCAGCAAAAGCACAGATACGCAGTATTTT. It is translated as CASSKSTDTQYF.

This clonotype has ten or more counts. The chain couples TRBV6-6 to TRBJ2-3; D possibly corresponds to TRBD2 (5 bases). V dropped 0 bases and J dropped 3 bases, with 13 bases sitting between them. Germline V CDR1 and CDR2: MNHNY, SVGAGI (reference sequence). CDR3 size: 16 residues. The CDR3 sequence is CASSYSGRGGTDTQYF. DNA for the CDR3: TGTGCCAGCAGTTACTCAGGCCGGGGTGGGACAGATACGCAGTATTTT.

This clonotype was found many times. The chain has TRBV6-5 and TRBJ1-6; D is perhaps TRBD1 (5 bases). The germline gives CDR1 MNHEY, CDR2 SVGAGI. The CDR3 extends over 16 amino acids. Between the trimmed V and J ends, which lost 1 base and 10 bases, there was a span of 17 bases. The CDR3 DNA is TGTGCCAGCAGTTACTTTCTGGACCCGGCAGGGTCACCCCTCCACTTT. It codes for CASSYFLDPAGSPLHF.

This clonotype appeared many times. The chain links TRBV12-3 or TRBV12-4 to TRBJ2-1, with 12 bases fitting TRBD2. V shed 4 bases, J shed 8 bases, and the junction held 3 bases outside the gene matches. CDR3 length: 14 residues. CDR3 region: CASSSSGGVDEQFF. As DNA, the CDR3 is TGTGCCAGCAGTTCTAGCGGGGGGGTAGATGAGCAGTTCTTC.

This clonotype occurred many times. The chain links TRBV6-5 to TRBJ1-6; 8 bases map to TRBD1. In germline, CDR1 is MNHEY, CDR2 SVGAGI. This CDR3 spans 18 amino acids. V trimming: 5 bases; J trimming: 8 bases; junction bases outside the gene matches: 17. CDR3 sequence: CASSRNSDRVEAYSPLHF. In DNA, the CDR3 is TGTGCCAGCAGTCGCAACTCGGACAGGGTCGAAGCTTATTCACCCCTCCACTTT.

This clonotype was recorded at least ten times. The rearrangement uses TRBV9 and TRBJ2-2, with a weak D call TRBD2 (7 bases). V lost 0 bases and J lost 7, with 13 bases in between. The CDR3 length is 15 residues. Germline CDR1 and CDR2: SGDLS and YYNGEE. The CDR3 is CASSVAGGAVGELFF. CDR3 DNA sequence: TGTGCCAGCAGCGTAGCGGGGGGCGCGGTCGGGGAGCTGTTTTTT.

By frequency in the sample, this clonotype is medium-sized. This chain connects TRBV27 to TRBJ2-5; D is uncertain. V lost 0 bases, J lost 5 bases, and 13 bases lay in between. Germline-derived CDR1 and CDR2 are MNHEY and SMNVEV (reference sequence). The CDR3 is 15 amino acids. CDR3 coding DNA: TGTGCCAGCAGTTTATCGGGCTTCTCCGCGGAGACCCAGTACTTC. Encoded protein: CASSLSGFSAETQYF.

This clonotype is judged medium-sized. The V call is TRBV10-3, the J call TRBJ2-6; 8 nucleotides agree with TRBD2. Unmatched junction bases numbered 2, after V lost 8 bases and J lost 2 bases. CDR1 and CDR2 from the germline V gene are ENHRY and SYGVKD. This CDR3 is 14 amino acids long. The DNA for the CDR3 is TGTGCCATCCTGCGGGAGGCTGGGGCCAACGTCCTGACTTTC. Its protein product is CAILREAGANVLTF.